The 18 T cell receptor beta chains below were found in one sample sequenced in a study of vaccination and CD4 T cells after COVID-19. The Oncomine TCR Beta short-read assay sequenced DNA from cultured CD4+ T cells. TCRdb redid the calling of the PCR reads with MiXCR, one entry per CDR3 protein. The table includes 4,000 to 6,000 distinct CDR3 sequences, more than 50% detected once. This sample's treatment: approximately nine-day PBMC culture with coronavirus spike peptide pools or control peptides (ViraFEST assay). Prior to the COVID-19 pandemic (2011-2018), the unexposed donor's CD4+ T cells were collected. These receptors are not linked to any known antigen. Sequencing was carried out using CD4+ T cells from blood, cultured in vitro. These TCRs come from a human donor in good health.

CDR3 bases: TGTGCCAGCAGTTTAAAAGCTGGAAACACCATATATTTT. Its protein is CASSLKAGNTIYF. The chain links TRBV12-3 or TRBV12-4 to TRBJ1-3; D unresolved. This CDR3 is built from 13 residues. Trimming removed 2 bases from V and 2 bases from J, with 4 bases in between.

The genes are TRBV7-8 and TRBJ1-1, with D unresolved. V was cut by 5 bases and J by 2 bases, with 12 bases left in between. Germline CDR1 is SGHVS and CDR2 is FQNEAQ. The CDR3 extends over 14 amino acids. Written as DNA, the CDR3 is TGTGCCAGCAGCCCAGCCGGAGTTAACACTGAAGCTTTCTTT. It is translated as CASSPAGVNTEAFF.

A word on this clonotype: Since the CDR3 does not end with the conserved phenylalanine or tryptophan, this likely comes from a read error. Because the CDR3's place on the DNA is in doubt, the DNA is left out and the CDR3 is given as listed by TCRdb. The chain employs TRBV11-3 and TRBJ2-3; the table's TRBD1 call for D was not verified on the DNA. Germline V gene data show CDR1 as SGHNT and CDR2 as YENEEA. With termini counted, the CDR3 has 10 amino acids. The CDR3 sequence: CASPGTGDRA.

This sequence joins TRBV11-2 and TRBJ2-3; D gene ambiguous. The V gene lost 0 bases and the J gene lost 0 bases, with 10 bases spanning the gap. The CDR3 is 16 amino acids. CDR1 is SGHAT and CDR2 is FQNNGV in the germline V gene. The DNA of the CDR3 is TGTGCCAGCAGCTTAGATGGCACCGCTAGCACAGATACGCAGTATTTT. Its protein is CASSLDGTASTDTQYF.

V is TRBV6-2 or TRBV6-3 and J is TRBJ1-5, with D tentatively TRBD1 (6 bases). This CDR3 spans 13 amino acids. With 5 bases removed from V and 6 bases from J, the gap between germline ends came to 11 bases. The germline gives CDR1 MNHEY, CDR2 SVGEGT. The CDR3 spells CASSPQGIQPQHF. The CDR3 DNA is TGTGCCAGCAGTCCCCAGGGGATTCAGCCCCAGCATTTT.

The chain couples TRBV14 to TRBJ1-1, with D tentatively TRBD1 (5 bases). The CDR3 runs 15 residues. Germline lookup yields CDR1 SGHDN and CDR2 FVKESK. The ends were cut back, 3 bases at V and 6 bases at J, with 17 bases in the middle. Here the CDR3 DNA reads TGTGCCAGCAGCCATGACCCCCCAGGGAGGTCTGAAGCTTTCTTT. It codes for CASSHDPPGRSEAFF.

The chain has TRBV25-1 and TRBJ1-1, with a weak D call TRBD1 (6 bases). CDR3 length: 15 residues. Germline CDR1 is MGHDK and CDR2 is SYGVNS. Trimming left V 1 base short and J 4 bases short, with 13 bases between. The CDR3 spells CASSEFRGHGTEAFF. The CDR3 DNA sequence: TGTGCCAGCAGTGAATTTCGGGGGCATGGCACTGAAGCTTTCTTT.

This clonotype has only one observation. V and J are TRBV20-1 and TRBJ2-5, with 7 positions matching TRBD2. Germline CDR1 reads DFQATT; CDR2 reads SNEGSKA (reference sequence). CDR3 length: 16 residues. J lost 2 bases, V lost 6 bases, and 15 bases had no gene match. CDR3 bases: TGCAGTGCCCTACCCAGACTAGCAGCCGTTCAAGAGACCCAGTACTTC. Translation: CSALPRLAAVQETQYF.

This clonotype was detected only a few times. The chain couples TRBV25-1 to TRBJ1-6; TRBD1 is a possible D gene (6 bases). Between the trimmed V and J ends, which lost 8 bases and 7 bases, there was a span of 15 bases. The CDR3 covers 14 residues. CDR1 is MGHDK and CDR2 is SYGVNS in the germline V gene. Here the CDR3 DNA reads TGTGCCAGCCTATCCGGGGGGCTGAATTCACCCCTCCACTTT. Translation: CASLSGGLNSPLHF. Variable domain in full (rest from reference TRBV25-1 and TRBJ1-6): EADIYQTPRYLVIGTGKKITLECSQTMGHDKMYWYQQDPGMELHLIHYSYGVNSTEKGDLSSESTVSRIRTEHFPLTLESARPSHTSQYLCASLSGGLNSPLHFGNGTRLTVT.

The J gene is TRBJ1-2, the V gene TRBV9; D is unclear. In germline, CDR1 is SGDLS, CDR2 YYNGEE. The CDR3 totals 14 residues. V was cut by 3 bases and J by 8 bases, with 17 bases left in between. The CDR3 coding sequence is TGTGCCAGCAGCGCGTTTGACACCTGGAAGGGCTACACCTTC. Protein: CASSAFDTWKGYTF.

This rearrangement joins TRBV19 to TRBJ1-1, with a tentative D call TRBD1 (5 bases). V lost 7 bases, J lost 8 bases, and 17 bases lay in between. There are 13 residues in the CDR3. CDR1 LNHDA and CDR2 SQIVND come from the germline V gene (reference sequence). CDR3 in amino acids: CASITPGGKEAFF. CDR3 coding DNA: TGTGCCAGTATCACCCCCGGGGGGAAAGAAGCTTTCTTT.

In this sample, this clonotype turned up once. The rearrangement joins TRBV6-2 or TRBV6-3 to TRBJ1-6; the D is unclear. The length of the CDR3 is 12 residues. Germline-derived CDR1 and CDR2 are MNHEY and SVGEGT. V lost 6 bases, J lost 10 bases, and 10 bases lay in between. CDR3 sequence (DNA): TGTGCCAGCAGAACAGTTACCTCACCCCTCCACTTT. Translating gives CASRTVTSPLHF.

This rearrangement joins TRBV7-6 to TRBJ2-2; the D gene is possibly TRBD1 (6 bases). CDR3 length: 15 amino acids. CDR1 is SGHVS, CDR2 FNYEAQ, per germline. Trimming pared 1 base from V and 4 bases from J, leaving 10 bases between. CDR3 nucleotide sequence: TGTGCCAGCAGCTTAGGGTCAGGGGTCACCGGGGAGCTGTTTTTT. Translation gives CASSLGSGVTGELFF.

In this sample, this clonotype turned up a few times. The gene calls are TRBV6-2 or TRBV6-3 and TRBJ1-1, with D possibly being TRBD1 (6 bases). Per germline, CDR1 MNHEY and CDR2 SVGEGT. CDR3 length equals 14 residues. The germline V and J ends were trimmed by 5 bases and 1 base, with 11 bases remaining between them. The CDR3 spells CASSQGISNTEAFF. In DNA, the CDR3 is TGTGCCAGCAGTCAGGGGATCTCGAACACTGAAGCTTTCTTT.

The chain recombines TRBV7-2 with TRBJ2-3, with 15 positions matching TRBD2. There are 16 residues in the CDR3. Germline values: CDR1 SGHTA, CDR2 FQGNSA. Losses at the gene ends were 5 bases for V and 3 bases for J; bases not matched to a gene: 3. The CDR3 here is CASSPGLAGGTDTQYF. The CDR3 nucleotides read TGTGCCAGCAGCCCAGGACTAGCGGGGGGGACAGATACGCAGTATTTT.

This clonotype was seen a few times. The chain links TRBV7-2 to TRBJ1-1; 11 positions agree with TRBD1. CDR3 length: 15 residues. Trimming removed 1 base from V and 4 bases from J; junction bases left unmatched: 2. The germline V gene encodes CDR1 SGHTA and CDR2 FQGNSA. For the CDR3, the DNA is TGTGCCAGCAGCTTAGGAGGGACAGGGGGCACTGAAGCTTTCTTT. As protein: CASSLGGTGGTEAFF.

There are a few counts of this clonotype. This chain connects TRBV28 to TRBJ1-2; TRBD1 matches at 12 bases. CDR3 length: 16 residues. V lost 10 bases and J lost 4; bases outside the gene matches: 13. The V gene's germline CDR1 is MDHEN and CDR2 SYDVKM. CDR3 in DNA: TGTGCCACCGTCCTGGGGACAGGGGGCTTAGGCTATGGCTACACCTTC. The encoded protein is CATVLGTGGLGYGYTF.

The chain uses TRBV6-2 or TRBV6-3 and TRBJ2-5; 7 bases line up with TRBD2. After removal of 6 bases from V and 1 base from J, the junction contained 8 bases not matched to a gene. CDR3 length: 15 amino acids. The germline V gene has CDR1 MNHEY and CDR2 SVGEGT. DNA of the CDR3: TGTGCCAGCAGGACACCTAGCGGAGCCCAAGAGACCCAGTACTTC. It specifies CASRTPSGAQETQYF.